The rows below give T cell receptor beta chains drawn from one sample of a study of T cell repertoires in cytomegalovirus infection. These receptors' antigens are unknown. TCRdb re-analysed the reads in MiXCR, keeping a single row per CDR3 protein. In the table there are over 250,000 distinct CDR3 sequences, around 20% of which are singletons. The starting material was cultured PBMCs, obtained from culture after CMV antigen stimulation. All receptors come from a human donor in good health (CMV status not recorded). Some clones in this sample may be carry-over from other donors' samples. Both conserved end residues are trimmed from each CDR3. Each record gives: J gene, V gene, CDR3 length, CDR3 protein.

j_call: TRBJ2-2; v_call: TRBV11-2; cdr3_length: 15; cdr3_aa: ASSLAGDRVITGELF
j_call: TRBJ2-1; v_call: TRBV5-1; cdr3_length: 13; cdr3_aa: ASSAGLAGHNEQF
j_call: TRBJ2-5; v_call: TRBV7-2; cdr3_length: 12; cdr3_aa: ASSFYSGPETQY
j_call: TRBJ2-4; v_call: TRBV15; cdr3_length: 14; cdr3_aa: ATSRGLGEAKNIQY
j_call: TRBJ2-1; v_call: TRBV30; cdr3_length: 12; cdr3_aa: ALGRLVERNEQF
j_call: TRBJ2-2; v_call: TRBV7-2; cdr3_length: 14; cdr3_aa: ASSLGSTGYTGELF
j_call: TRBJ2-5; v_call: TRBV7-2; cdr3_length: 12; cdr3_aa: ASSLAPGRETQY
j_call: TRBJ2-5; v_call: TRBV27; cdr3_length: 14; cdr3_aa: ASSLSIASSGETQY
j_call: TRBJ1-2; v_call: TRBV28; cdr3_length: 12; cdr3_aa: ASSEEGANFGYT
j_call: TRBJ2-3; v_call: TRBV20-1; cdr3_length: 9; cdr3_aa: SAPWRDTQY
j_call: TRBJ2-1; v_call: TRBV27; cdr3_length: 12; cdr3_aa: ASSPLSWNNEQF
j_call: TRBJ1-4; v_call: TRBV12-3/TRBV12-4; cdr3_length: 14; cdr3_aa: ASRLRGRAANEKLF
j_call: TRBJ2-1; v_call: TRBV5-4; cdr3_length: 14; cdr3_aa: ASSLAGGRSHNEQF
j_call: TRBJ1-1; v_call: TRBV4-2; cdr3_length: 13; cdr3_aa: ASSQAGQGATEAF
j_call: TRBJ2-5; v_call: TRBV11-2; cdr3_length: 16; cdr3_aa: ASSLEFGSGRSRETQY
j_call: TRBJ2-1; v_call: TRBV5-1; cdr3_length: 21; cdr3_aa: ASSYFGQTASTASGRVVNEQF
j_call: TRBJ1-6; v_call: TRBV19; cdr3_length: 13; cdr3_aa: ASSIGSSYNSPLH
j_call: TRBJ2-7; v_call: TRBV7-4; cdr3_length: 13; cdr3_aa: ASSEGQGALYEQY
j_call: TRBJ2-7; v_call: TRBV4-1; cdr3_length: 12; cdr3_aa: ASSQRTGDYEQY
j_call: TRBJ2-1; v_call: TRBV28; cdr3_length: 16; cdr3_aa: ASSLSLFLGAPHDEQF
j_call: TRBJ1-5; v_call: TRBV7-2; cdr3_length: 14; cdr3_aa: ASSRRRDRVGQPQH
j_call: TRBJ2-2; v_call: TRBV11-3; cdr3_length: 11; cdr3_aa: ASSLEETGELF
j_call: TRBJ2-4; v_call: TRBV4-1; cdr3_length: 12; cdr3_aa: ASSLYRESTIQY
j_call: TRBJ2-2; v_call: TRBV24-1; cdr3_length: 15; cdr3_aa: ATSDLQGRGNTGELF
j_call: TRBJ2-7; v_call: TRBV28; cdr3_length: 11; cdr3_aa: ATAPDFRDEQY
j_call: TRBJ1-3; v_call: TRBV7-9; cdr3_length: 13; cdr3_aa: ASRSDRNERNTIY
j_call: TRBJ1-5; v_call: TRBV6-1; cdr3_length: 12; cdr3_aa: ASSPGRTNQPQH
j_call: TRBJ2-1; v_call: TRBV7-2; cdr3_length: 13; cdr3_aa: ASSFGLARRNEQF
j_call: TRBJ2-6; v_call: TRBV19; cdr3_length: 16; cdr3_aa: ASSIVGAASSGANVLT
j_call: TRBJ2-1; v_call: TRBV6-5; cdr3_length: 12; cdr3_aa: ASSGRSSYNEQF
j_call: TRBJ2-5; v_call: TRBV5-4; cdr3_length: 11; cdr3_aa: ASSLSDTETQY
j_call: TRBJ2-1; v_call: TRBV7-2; cdr3_length: 16; cdr3_aa: ASSLVALRTSGGNEQF
j_call: TRBJ2-2; v_call: TRBV6-8; cdr3_length: 12; cdr3_aa: ASRTSGSSGELF
j_call: TRBJ2-3; v_call: TRBV12-3/TRBV12-4; cdr3_length: 12; cdr3_aa: ASKVLAGGDTQY